The source of this TCR beta chain is a study of identical twins. V was shortened by 2 bases and J by 6 bases, with 8 bases between the two germline ends. Per germline, CDR1 MNHEY and CDR2 SMNVEV (reference sequence). The length of the CDR3 is 13 residues. This clonotype was counted a few times. What it binds is unknown. It was template switching that added a universal primer site, and there were unique molecular identifiers on the cDNA. TCRdb re-called the 5' RACE reads with MiXCR, one entry per CDR3 protein. Of 200,000 to 250,000 distinct CDR3 sequences listed, approximately 11% were seen once; the top ten hold 4%. Notes on the study in general: Abundant beta clonotypes from cord blood bore fewer insertions; memory repertoires lacked this pattern.

This sample also belongs to another study, concerning yellow fever vaccine responses in identical twins. That study reports: Twins' vaccine T cell responses were reported to seem partly convergent and partly personalized.

This receptor was taken from a woman aged 18-29 years in good health. Input material: memory (CD45RO+) T cells sorted from blood. This chain uses TRBV27 with TRBJ1-5; D not resolved. The CDR3 sequence: CASSLIPGQPQHF. In DNA form, the CDR3 reads TGTGCCAGCAGTTTAATCCCTGGTCAGCCCCAGCATTTT.